The sequence of this TCR beta chain was determined in a study of blood T cell repertoires in COVID-19. As handled by the study authors: Counts of nucleated cells, estimated from reference gene primer amplification, were obtained. Here immunoSEQ multiplex PCR was the method, and the copy in TCRdb shows in-frame clones only, minus some. That table is the source of V, J and clone size, and D and trimming were worked out from the DNA. The data contain some 200,000 clones, 70% to 90% of them seen just once; the ten biggest clones take up over 3%. Trimming took 6 bases from V and 2 from J; bases not matched to a gene: 9. CDR3 length equals 15 residues. Germline V gene lookup returns CDR1 SGHAT and CDR2 FQNNGV.

This rearrangement joins TRBV11-2 to TRBJ1-2; TRBD1 matches 7 bases. The sample taken for sequencing was PBMCs or T cells enriched from blood (not recorded which). This clonotype was sampled from a woman between 45 and 60 years old in a cohort exposed to, infected with or recovered from COVID-19 (not recorded which). The CDR3 DNA reads TGTGCCAGCAGTTTCGGTAGGGGGCGGAACTATGGCTACACCTTC. Amino acids: CASSFGRGRNYGYTF.